These T cell receptor beta chains were read from a single sample in a study of technical replicates of blood from several donors. Using immunoSEQ multiplex PCR, the repertoire was profiled, and TCRdb retains in-frame clones only, with some absent. The data contain fewer than 20,000 clones, about four fifths of them singletons. Sequenced input: PBMCs. The receptors derive from a human donor in good health. Some clones in this sample may be carry-over from other donors' samples. Both conserved end residues are part of each CDR3. A D gene is named only where the DNA matches it firmly. A clone size is listed for some rows: how often the clone was seen (once, few, many), or a class if it is expanded.

d_gene: .
v_gene: TRBV20-1
len: 11
abundance: .
j_gene: TRBJ2-1
CDR3nt: TGCAGTGCCACTACCTACAATGAGCAGTTCTTC
CDR3aa: CSATTYNEQFF

d_gene: TRBD2
v_gene: TRBV19
len: 16
abundance: .
j_gene: TRBJ2-1
CDR3nt: TGTGCCAGTTCTACCCGGGCGGGAGGGTCCTACAATGAGCAGTTCTTC
CDR3aa: CASSTRAGGSYNEQFF

d_gene: .
v_gene: TRBV7-8
len: 15
abundance: .
j_gene: TRBJ2-7
CDR3nt: TGTGCCAGCAGCTTATTGCCAGGGCCCTCCTACGAGCAGTACTTC
CDR3aa: CASSLLPGPSYEQYF

d_gene: .
v_gene: TRBV27
len: 13
abundance: .
j_gene: TRBJ1-2
CDR3nt: TGTGCCAGCAGCACCACAGGGAACAATGGCTACACCTTC
CDR3aa: CASSTTGNNGYTF

d_gene: TRBD1
v_gene: TRBV2
len: 15
abundance: .
j_gene: TRBJ1-2
CDR3nt: TGTGCCAGCAGTGAAGTGCGTTTGACAGGGGGACGATACACCTTC
CDR3aa: CASSEVRLTGGRYTF

d_gene: TRBD1
v_gene: TRBV19
len: 13
abundance: .
j_gene: TRBJ2-5
CDR3nt: TGTGCCAGTGGGTCCTGGACAGGAGAGACCCAGTACTTC
CDR3aa: CASGSWTGETQYF

d_gene: .
v_gene: TRBV11-2
len: 14
abundance: once
j_gene: TRBJ2-1
CDR3nt: TGTGCCAGCAGCTACGGAATGGGAGGAGGTGAGCAGTTCTTC
CDR3aa: CASSYGMGGGEQFF

d_gene: TRBD1
v_gene: TRBV19
len: 14
abundance: few
j_gene: TRBJ1-4
CDR3nt: TGTGTCACGTCCCGGGACAGTGCGGGCGAAAAACTGTTTTTT
CDR3aa: CVTSRDSAGEKLFF

d_gene: .
v_gene: TRBV7-3
len: 14
abundance: .
j_gene: TRBJ2-5
CDR3nt: TGTGCCAGCAGCTTAGGCGGCATCGTCGAGACCCAGTACTTC
CDR3aa: CASSLGGIVETQYF

d_gene: .
v_gene: TRBV6-5
len: 12
abundance: .
j_gene: TRBJ2-5
CDR3nt: TGTGCCAGCAAATCGGCGGGTGAGACCCAGTACTTC
CDR3aa: CASKSAGETQYF

d_gene: .
v_gene: TRBV6-5
len: 13
abundance: .
j_gene: TRBJ1-4
CDR3nt: TGTGCCAGCAGGGACAGCCTGGATGAAAAACTGTTTTTT
CDR3aa: CASRDSLDEKLFF

d_gene: TRBD1
v_gene: TRBV6-5
len: 15
abundance: .
j_gene: TRBJ1-4
CDR3nt: TGTGCCAGCAGTCCATCAGGGGGTTCGAATGAAAAACTGTTTTTT
CDR3aa: CASSPSGGSNEKLFF

d_gene: TRBD2
v_gene: TRBV29-1
len: 14
abundance: .
j_gene: TRBJ2-7
CDR3nt: TGCAGCGTAACGGGGGGGGAAGTGTCGTATGAGCAGTACTTC
CDR3aa: CSVTGGEVSYEQYF

d_gene: .
v_gene: TRBV5-1
len: 17
abundance: .
j_gene: TRBJ2-3
CDR3nt: TGCGCCAGCAGCTCCTACCTCAGTGGGACTAGCACAGATACGCAGTATTTT
CDR3aa: CASSSYLSGTSTDTQYF

d_gene: .
v_gene: TRBV7-2
len: 15
abundance: .
j_gene: TRBJ1-4
CDR3nt: TGTGCCAGCAGCTTAGTCCAGGGGTGGGGTGAAAAACTGTTTTTT
CDR3aa: CASSLVQGWGEKLFF

d_gene: .
v_gene: TRBV19
len: 14
abundance: once
j_gene: TRBJ2-2
CDR3nt: TGTGCCAGTAGTATTCAGGGCCCCACCGGGGAGCTGTTTTTT
CDR3aa: CASSIQGPTGELFF

d_gene: .
v_gene: TRBV2
len: 14
abundance: .
j_gene: TRBJ2-5
CDR3nt: TGTGCCAGCAGGGCGGACAACTTTGTAGAGACCCAGTACTTC
CDR3aa: CASRADNFVETQYF

d_gene: TRBD1
v_gene: TRBV29-1
len: 14
abundance: once
j_gene: TRBJ2-7
CDR3nt: TGCAGCGCCATGCCAGGGGGCTCTTCCTACGAGCAGTACTTC
CDR3aa: CSAMPGGSSYEQYF

d_gene: TRBD1
v_gene: TRBV30
len: 14
abundance: .
j_gene: TRBJ1-4
CDR3nt: TGTGCCTGGACTACTGGGACAGGGAGTGAAAAACTGTTTTTT
CDR3aa: CAWTTGTGSEKLFF

d_gene: .
v_gene: TRBV5-1
len: 15
abundance: once
j_gene: TRBJ2-1
CDR3nt: TGCGCCAGCTGCACGGGACTCGTGGGACACAATGAGCAGTTCTTC
CDR3aa: CASCTGLVGHNEQFF

d_gene: .
v_gene: TRBV6-1
len: 13
abundance: .
j_gene: TRBJ1-5
CDR3nt: TGTGCCAGCAGTTCGGGGGTAAATCAGCCCCAGCATTTT
CDR3aa: CASSSGVNQPQHF

d_gene: .
v_gene: TRBV9
len: 18
abundance: .
j_gene: TRBJ2-6
CDR3nt: TGTGCCAGCAGCGCGCGTTCGGGACTGTCCTCTGGGGCCAACGTCCTGACTTTC
CDR3aa: CASSARSGLSSGANVLTF

d_gene: .
v_gene: TRBV14
len: 14
abundance: .
j_gene: TRBJ1-1
CDR3nt: TGTGCCACGCTCCCCTGGAGGGGAAACACTGAAGCTTTCTTT
CDR3aa: CATLPWRGNTEAFF

d_gene: TRBD2
v_gene: TRBV11-2
len: 15
abundance: .
j_gene: TRBJ2-7
CDR3nt: TGTGCCAGCAGCTTAGGGGACTATGATTCCTACGAGCAGTACTTC
CDR3aa: CASSLGDYDSYEQYF

d_gene: TRBD1
v_gene: TRBV20-1
len: 11
abundance: once
j_gene: TRBJ2-7
CDR3nt: TGCAGTGCCACCGACAGGGACGAGCAGTACTTC
CDR3aa: CSATDRDEQYF

d_gene: .
v_gene: TRBV6-1
len: 12
abundance: .
j_gene: TRBJ1-4
CDR3nt: TGTGCCAGCCGGGGATGGGGTGAAAAACTGTTTTTT
CDR3aa: CASRGWGEKLFF

d_gene: TRBD2
v_gene: TRBV2
len: 15
abundance: once
j_gene: TRBJ2-7
CDR3nt: TGTGCCAGCAGTGTCTCTAGCGGGCCAACCTACGAGCAGTACTTC
CDR3aa: CASSVSSGPTYEQYF

d_gene: .
v_gene: TRBV7-9
len: 17
abundance: .
j_gene: TRBJ2-5
CDR3nt: TGTGCCAGCAGCGGAGAGGTAGCGACTTACCTAAGAGGGACCCAGTACTTC
CDR3aa: CASSGEVATYLRGTQYF

d_gene: TRBD1
v_gene: TRBV18
len: 14
abundance: .
j_gene: TRBJ2-7
CDR3nt: TGTGCCAGCTCACTCCAGGGGACAGGGAACGAGCAGTACTTC
CDR3aa: CASSLQGTGNEQYF

d_gene: TRBD1
v_gene: TRBV6-1
len: 15
abundance: .
j_gene: TRBJ2-1
CDR3nt: TGTGCCAGCAGTATACAGGGGGCAACTTACAATGAGCAGTTCTTC
CDR3aa: CASSIQGATYNEQFF

d_gene: TRBD2
v_gene: TRBV5-8
len: 17
abundance: once
j_gene: TRBJ2-3
CDR3nt: TGTGCCAGCAGCTTGGAAACGGCTAGCGGTAGCACAGATACGCAGTATTTT
CDR3aa: CASSLETASGSTDTQYF

d_gene: .
v_gene: TRBV2
len: 13
abundance: .
j_gene: TRBJ2-7
CDR3nt: TGTGCCACCAAGGGGGGAGGGTGGTACGAGCAGTACTTC
CDR3aa: CATKGGGWYEQYF

d_gene: TRBD2
v_gene: TRBV5-4
len: 15
abundance: .
j_gene: TRBJ2-1
CDR3nt: TGTGCCAGCAGCCCCTGGACTAGCGGCAACAATGAGCAGTTCTTC
CDR3aa: CASSPWTSGNNEQFF

d_gene: .
v_gene: TRBV5-1
len: 16
abundance: .
j_gene: TRBJ1-3
CDR3nt: TGCGCCAGCAGCCTGTGGGGGGGGGCCTCTGGAAACACCATATATTTT
CDR3aa: CASSLWGGASGNTIYF

d_gene: .
v_gene: TRBV7-6
len: 15
abundance: .
j_gene: TRBJ2-5
CDR3nt: TGTGCCAGCAGCCTCGCAGGTTACCTACAAGAGACCCAGTACTTC
CDR3aa: CASSLAGYLQETQYF

d_gene: .
v_gene: TRBV11-2
len: 12
abundance: .
j_gene: TRBJ1-5
CDR3nt: TGTGCCAGCAGCCTAAGCAATCAGCCCCAGCATTTT
CDR3aa: CASSLSNQPQHF

d_gene: TRBD2
v_gene: TRBV10-1
len: 14
abundance: .
j_gene: TRBJ2-4
CDR3nt: TGCGCCAGCAGTGAGTCTCTAGCGGGGGGGACTCAGTACTTC
CDR3aa: CASSESLAGGTQYF

d_gene: .
v_gene: TRBV29-1
len: 12
abundance: .
j_gene: TRBJ1-1
CDR3nt: TGCAGCGTATCGACAGGCTCCACTGAAGCTTTCTTT
CDR3aa: CSVSTGSTEAFF

d_gene: TRBD1
v_gene: TRBV9
len: 14
abundance: .
j_gene: TRBJ2-7
CDR3nt: TGTGCCAGCAGCGGAGGGGGCAGCTCCTACGAGCAGTACTTC
CDR3aa: CASSGGGSSYEQYF

d_gene: TRBD1
v_gene: TRBV5-1
len: 16
abundance: .
j_gene: TRBJ2-5
CDR3nt: TGCGCCAGCAGCTTGGAGGAGACAGGGGGCTTGGAGACCCAGTACTTC
CDR3aa: CASSLEETGGLETQYF

d_gene: .
v_gene: TRBV9
len: 17
abundance: once
j_gene: TRBJ1-1
CDR3nt: TGTGCCAGCAGCGTAGATCCGGGACACAACAGGAACACTGAAGCTTTCTTT
CDR3aa: CASSVDPGHNRNTEAFF

d_gene: TRBD1
v_gene: TRBV7-6
len: 14
abundance: .
j_gene: TRBJ1-4
CDR3nt: TGTGCCAGCAGCGAAGGGACAGCGAATGAAAAACTGTTTTTT
CDR3aa: CASSEGTANEKLFF